Shown below are 23 T cell receptor beta chains from a single sample sequenced in a study of T cells in Graves' hyperthyroidism and ophthalmopathy. Template material for amplifying TCR beta CDR3 regions consisted of RNA transcripts. A set of HTBI primers served as the primers for a first-round RT-PCR of the TCR CDR3. One entry per CDR3 protein results from TCRdb running MiXCR on the multiplex PCR reads. The sample consists of approximately 600,000 distinct CDR3 sequences, 12% to 15% of them appearing once. Sequenced input: blood. The source of these receptors is a woman younger than 35 with Graves' ophthalmopathy.

This clonotype turned up a few times. J is TRBJ2-4 and V is TRBV5-4; TRBD2 aligns across 9 bases. CDR3 size: 15 residues. J lost 8 bases, V lost 0 bases, and 6 bases had no gene match. CDR1 and CDR2 (germline): SGHNT, YYREEE (reference sequence). CDR3 amino acids: CASSLGREGGDIQYF. Written as DNA, the CDR3 is TGTGCCAGCAGCTTGGGGCGGGAGGGCGGAGACATTCAGTACTTC.

This clonotype appeared many times. The chain is built from TRBV6-2 or TRBV6-3 and TRBJ2-3; TRBD2 agrees at 11 bases. The CDR3 runs 15 residues. Germline V gene lookup returns CDR1 MNHEY and CDR2 SVGEGT. The ends lost 7 bases at V and 4 bases at J; junction bases unmatched: 7. CDR3 residues: CASTTTSGSPDTQYF. The CDR3 coding sequence is TGTGCCAGCACCACCACTAGCGGGAGCCCAGATACGCAGTATTTT.

The table lists this clonotype with a count of one. This sequence joins TRBV6-2 or TRBV6-3 and TRBJ2-1; maybe TRBD2 (5 bases). Per germline, CDR1 MNHEY and CDR2 SVGEGT. The CDR3 spans 15 residues. V was cut by 6 bases and J by 5 bases, with 17 bases left in between. The DNA of the CDR3 is TGTGCCAGCAGCACGGGGTACCAGCGAGACAATGAGCAGTTCTTC. Translation gives CASSTGYQRDNEQFF.

The chain joins TRBV7-9 to TRBJ1-5; D might be TRBD1 (5 bases). Germline values: CDR1 SEHNR, CDR2 FQNEAQ (reference sequence). Trimming left V 2 bases short and J 0 bases short, with 11 bases between. CDR3 length: 16 residues. CDR3 protein: CASSLWGGGSNQPQHF. As DNA, the CDR3 is TGTGCCAGCAGCTTATGGGGGGGAGGTAGCAATCAGCCCCAGCATTTT.

This clonotype was seen repeatedly, ten times or more. The chain employs TRBV12-3 or TRBV12-4 and TRBJ2-7; D uncertain. The CDR3 runs to 14 residues. V lost 4 bases and J lost 3, with 13 bases in between. CDR3 in amino acids: CASSSSTSHYEQYF. CDR3 nucleotides: TGTGCCAGCAGTTCTTCAACCAGCCACTACGAGCAGTACTTC.

There are many counts of this clonotype. This chain links TRBV18 with TRBJ2-1; 8 bases map to TRBD2. Germline CDR1 KGHSH, CDR2 LQKENI. The ends lost 3 bases at V and 8 bases at J; junction bases unmatched: 6. This CDR3 is 14 amino acids long. CDR3 nucleotide sequence: TGTGCCAGCTCACCGGGTAGCGGGGTGGATGAGCAGTTCTTC. Its translation is CASSPGSGVDEQFF.

This clonotype showed up many times. The rearrangement links TRBV5-1 to TRBJ2-7, with D hard to call. V lost 3 bases and J lost 5, with 6 bases in between. Per germline, CDR1 SGHRS and CDR2 YFSETQ. The CDR3 loop spans 11 amino acids. DNA for the CDR3: TGCGCCAGCAGCTCGGACCACGAGCAGTACTTC. This gives the protein CASSSDHEQYF.

This clonotype was counted between two and nine times. The V call is TRBV9, the J call TRBJ2-7; 7 bases are a match to TRBD1. Germline V gene lookup returns CDR1 SGDLS and CDR2 YYNGEE. The CDR3 has 13 residues. V lost 5 bases, J lost 4 bases, and 6 bases stayed unmatched. The CDR3 region is CASSEGGAYEQYF. The CDR3 nucleotides are TGTGCCAGCAGTGAAGGGGGCGCTTACGAGCAGTACTTC.

In its sample, this clonotype was seen a few times. This chain links TRBV7-9 with TRBJ1-1; TRBD1 agrees at 8 bases. The germline V gene has CDR1 SEHNR and CDR2 FQNEAQ (reference sequence). The CDR3 covers 15 residues. Losses at the gene ends were 1 base for V and 3 bases for J; bases not matched to a gene: 4. The CDR3 region is CASSLEDREDTEAFF. CDR3 sequence (DNA): TGTGCCAGCAGCTTAGAGGACAGGGAGGACACTGAAGCTTTCTTT.

In this sample, this clonotype turned up many times. V and J are TRBV27 and TRBJ2-7, with TRBD2 as a possible D gene (6 bases). The CDR3 runs to 14 residues. The V and J ends lost 8 bases and 0 bases respectively, with 14 bases between them. Germline V CDR1 and CDR2: MNHEY, SMNVEV (reference sequence). The CDR3 nucleotides are TGTGCCAGCGCAAACGGCGGGGACTCCTACGAGCAGTACTTC. It translates to CASANGGDSYEQYF.

This clonotype appeared many times. The rearrangement links TRBV5-1 to TRBJ1-1; 7 bases agree with TRBD1. From germline, CDR1 is SGHRS and CDR2 YFSETQ. J gave up 4 bases and V 4 bases, and 10 bases lay outside the gene matches. The CDR3 has 15 amino acids. CDR3 nucleotides: TGCGCCAGCAGCCCGAAGCATACAGGGGCCACTGAAGCTTTCTTT. Translation gives CASSPKHTGATEAFF. The full variable domain, rest sourced from reference TRBV5-1 and TRBJ1-1, is KAGVTQTPRYLIKTRGQQVTLSCSPISGHRSVSWYQQTPGQGLQFLFEYFSETQRNKGNFPGRFSGRQFSNSRSEMNVSTLELGDSALYLCASSPKHTGATEAFFGQGTRLTVV.

The chain combines TRBV5-4 with TRBJ1-2; possible D gene TRBD1, 6 bases. Germline lookup yields CDR1 SGHNT and CDR2 YYREEE (reference sequence). V shed 0 bases and J shed 5 bases, with 14 bases lying between them. The CDR3 runs to 15 residues. The CDR3: CASSLGQASTYGYTF. Written as DNA, the CDR3 is TGTGCCAGCAGCTTGGGACAGGCATCGACATATGGCTACACCTTC.

This clonotype was counted many times. The chain recombines TRBV3-1 with TRBJ1-2; 8 nucleotides agree with TRBD1. V gave up 3 bases and J gave up 8 bases; unmatched junction bases: 5. The CDR3 is made up of 13 amino acids. Germline CDR1 reads LGHDT; CDR2 reads YNNKEL (reference sequence). CDR3 DNA sequence: TGTGCCAGCAGCCAGAGACAGGGGTTGGGCTACACCTTC. It encodes CASSQRQGLGYTF.

The chain employs TRBV7-3 and TRBJ2-7, with 9 bases identical to TRBD2. The ends lost 6 bases at V and 2 bases at J; junction bases unmatched: 11. The CDR3 extends over 16 amino acids. Germline V gene data show CDR1 as SGHTA and CDR2 as FQGTGA. In DNA, the CDR3 is TGTGCCAGCAGTTACGGGGGCGGGAGGGCCCCCTACGAGCAGTACTTC. Its protein is CASSYGGGRAPYEQYF.

V usage is TRBV4-1 and J usage is TRBJ1-5; D not certain. In germline, CDR1 is MGHRA, CDR2 YSYEKL. Between the trimmed V and J ends, which lost 0 bases and 0 bases, there was a span of 12 bases. The CDR3 has 17 amino acids. CDR3 sequence (DNA): TGCGCCAGCAGCCAAGATATGACAACCCATAGCAATCAGCCCCAGCATTTT. This gives the protein CASSQDMTTHSNQPQHF.

J is TRBJ2-1 and V is TRBV28, with TRBD2 matching 15 bases. CDR3 length equals 18 residues. Germline V lookup: CDR1 MDHEN, CDR2 SYDVKM. Trimming removed 6 bases from V and 9 bases from J; junction bases left unmatched: 15. The CDR3 protein is CASSQLPGLAGGPLEQFF. DNA of the CDR3: TGTGCCAGCAGCCAATTACCGGGACTAGCGGGAGGCCCCCTTGAGCAGTTCTTC. Based on the CDR3 plus reference TRBV28 and TRBJ2-1, the full variable domain is DVKVTQSSRYLVKRTGEKVFLECVQDMDHENMFWYRQDPGLGLRLIYFSYDVKMKEKGDIPEGYSVSREKKERFSLILESASTNQTSMYLCASSQLPGLAGGPLEQFFGPGTRLTVL.

The chain carries TRBV27 and TRBJ1-1; D unresolved. Trimming took off 6 bases at V and 2 bases at J, with 13 bases between the two ends. The germline V gene encodes CDR1 MNHEY and CDR2 SMNVEV (reference sequence). The CDR3 has 14 amino acids. The CDR3 here is CASRDRGPNTEAFF. The CDR3 DNA reads as TGTGCCAGCAGGGACCGAGGTCCAAACACTGAAGCTTTCTTT.

This clonotype was observed at least ten times. The chain joins TRBV29-1 to TRBJ2-1; D possibly corresponds to TRBD2 (6 bases). Germline V gene data show CDR1 as SQVTM and CDR2 as ANQGSEA. The length of the CDR3 is 14 residues. The germline V and J ends were trimmed by 3 bases and 4 bases, with 13 bases remaining between them. The CDR3, as DNA: TGCAGCGTTGAGGGGACTTCAGCATACAATGAGCAGTTCTTC. Translating gives CSVEGTSAYNEQFF.

V is TRBV6-1 and J is TRBJ2-1; TRBD2 matches 8 bases. The CDR3 sequence is 14 residues long. J was trimmed by 1 base and V by 8 bases; bases with no gene match: 4. CDR1 MNHNS and CDR2 SASEGT come from the germline V gene. The CDR3 sequence: CASSGGRSYNEQFF. The CDR3 DNA sequence: TGTGCCAGCTCGGGAGGGCGATCCTACAATGAGCAGTTCTTC.

In this sample, this clonotype turned up many times. The chain carries TRBV12-3 or TRBV12-4 and TRBJ1-2; maybe TRBD1 (5 bases). V was clipped by 6 bases and J by 4 bases, with 15 bases between them. There are 14 residues in the CDR3. CDR3 sequence: CASSVEGRLYGYTF. The CDR3 bases are TGTGCCAGCAGCGTGGAGGGACGGCTCTATGGCTACACCTTC.

J is TRBJ1-5 and V is TRBV28; a weak D match, TRBD1 (5 bases). The germline V gene has CDR1 MDHEN and CDR2 SYDVKM. The CDR3 runs 13 residues. V lost 4 bases and J lost 5, with 9 bases in between. The CDR3 DNA sequence: TGTGCCAGCAGTTGGGGGGGATATCAGCCCCAGCATTTT. Residues: CASSWGGYQPQHF.

This clonotype was picked up many times. This chain joins TRBV7-9 and TRBJ2-5; D gene uncertain. This CDR3 has 15 residues. Germline V gene data show CDR1 as SEHNR and CDR2 as FQNEAQ (reference sequence). Trimming removed 5 bases at V and 0 bases at J, with 13 bases between. The CDR3 nucleotides read TGTGCCAGCAGCACCTCTTTCGGGTACCAAGAGACCCAGTACTTC. Protein sequence: CASSTSFGYQETQYF.

The V gene is TRBV27, the J gene TRBJ2-2, with 7 bases matching TRBD1. Germline V gene sequence: CDR1 MNHEY, CDR2 SMNVEV (reference sequence). There are 16 residues in the CDR3. With 8 bases clipped from V and 4 bases from J, the junction kept 13 bases outside the gene matches. DNA of the CDR3: TGTGCCAGCGGCTACTGGGGGCAGGGGGTCACCGGGGAGCTGTTTTTT. This encodes CASGYWGQGVTGELFF.